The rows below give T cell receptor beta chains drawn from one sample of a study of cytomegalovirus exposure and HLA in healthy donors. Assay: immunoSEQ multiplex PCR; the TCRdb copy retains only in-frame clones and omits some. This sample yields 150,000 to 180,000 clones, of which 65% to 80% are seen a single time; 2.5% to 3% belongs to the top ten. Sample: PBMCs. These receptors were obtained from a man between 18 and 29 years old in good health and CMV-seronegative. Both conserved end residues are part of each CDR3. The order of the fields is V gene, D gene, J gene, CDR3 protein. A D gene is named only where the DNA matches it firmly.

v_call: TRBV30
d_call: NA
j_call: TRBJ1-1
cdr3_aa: CAWRREPSRAFF

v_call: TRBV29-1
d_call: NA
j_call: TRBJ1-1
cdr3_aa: CSVEIGLTEAFF

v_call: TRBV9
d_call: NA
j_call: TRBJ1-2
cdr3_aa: CAREGKRQRNYGYTF

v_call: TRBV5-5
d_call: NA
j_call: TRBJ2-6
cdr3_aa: CASSDRQVSSGANVLTF

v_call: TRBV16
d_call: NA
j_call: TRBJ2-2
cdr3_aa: CASSPSQGNTGELFF

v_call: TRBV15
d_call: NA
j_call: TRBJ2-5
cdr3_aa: CATSRDRQETQYF

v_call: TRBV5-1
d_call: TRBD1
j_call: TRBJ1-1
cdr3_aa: CASSSSPGQAEAFF

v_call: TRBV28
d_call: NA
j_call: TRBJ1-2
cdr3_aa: CASSSSGRGANYGYTF

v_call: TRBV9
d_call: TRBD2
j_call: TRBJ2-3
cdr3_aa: CASSPTSGADTQYF

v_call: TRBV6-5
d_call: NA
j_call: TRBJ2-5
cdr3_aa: CASSPPGQETQYF

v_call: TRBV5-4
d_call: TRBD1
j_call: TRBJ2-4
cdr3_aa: CASSLAWDRGGDIQYF

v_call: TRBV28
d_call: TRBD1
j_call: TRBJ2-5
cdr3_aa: CASTVPGQGKETQYF

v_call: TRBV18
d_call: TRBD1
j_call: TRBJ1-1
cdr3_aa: CASSPGTVEAFF

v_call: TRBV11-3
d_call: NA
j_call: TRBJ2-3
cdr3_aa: CASSLEGSTDTQYF

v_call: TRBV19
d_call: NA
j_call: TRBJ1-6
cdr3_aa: CASSIGGGFGSPLHF

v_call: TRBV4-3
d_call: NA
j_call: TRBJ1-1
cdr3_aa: CASSPGQGSRAFF

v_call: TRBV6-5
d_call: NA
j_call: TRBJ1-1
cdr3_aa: CASSYSPGGTEAFF

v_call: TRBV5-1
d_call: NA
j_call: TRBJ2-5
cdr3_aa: CASSLEAETQYF

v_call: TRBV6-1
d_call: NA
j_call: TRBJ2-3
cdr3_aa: CASSRIRGSTDTQYF

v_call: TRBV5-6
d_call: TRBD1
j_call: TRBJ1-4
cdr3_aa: CASSETGTETTNEKLFF

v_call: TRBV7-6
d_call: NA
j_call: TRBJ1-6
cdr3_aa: CASSLLSGNNSPLHF

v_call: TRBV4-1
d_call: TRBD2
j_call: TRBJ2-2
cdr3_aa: CASSQRTRGTNTGELFF

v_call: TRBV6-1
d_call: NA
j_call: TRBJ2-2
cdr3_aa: CASSEKRGLRGELFF

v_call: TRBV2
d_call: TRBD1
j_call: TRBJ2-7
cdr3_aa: CASTKLDRAEQYF

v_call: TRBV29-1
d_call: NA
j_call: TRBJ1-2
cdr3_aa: CSTGTPGYTF

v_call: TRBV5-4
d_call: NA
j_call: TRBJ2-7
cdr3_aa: CASSFAYEQYF

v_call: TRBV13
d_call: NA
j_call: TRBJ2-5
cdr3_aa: CASSLRETQYF

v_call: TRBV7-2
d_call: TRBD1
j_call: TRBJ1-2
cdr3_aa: CASSLASGTGAYGYGYTF

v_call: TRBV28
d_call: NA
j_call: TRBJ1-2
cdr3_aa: CASRAGANYGYTF

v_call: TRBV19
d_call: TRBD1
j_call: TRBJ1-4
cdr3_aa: CASSILGQGGEKLFF

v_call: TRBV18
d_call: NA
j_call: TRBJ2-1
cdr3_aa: CASSLNRPYNEQFF

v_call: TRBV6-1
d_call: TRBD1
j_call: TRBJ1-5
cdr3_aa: CASSGEGAMGTQPQHF

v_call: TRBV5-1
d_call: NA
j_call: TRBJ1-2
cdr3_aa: CASSLEGGNYGYTF

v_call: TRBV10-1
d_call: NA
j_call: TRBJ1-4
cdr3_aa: CASSQGQPEYEKLFF

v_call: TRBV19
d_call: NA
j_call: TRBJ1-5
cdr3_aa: CASQRGDTYQPQHF

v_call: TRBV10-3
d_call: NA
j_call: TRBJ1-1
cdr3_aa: CAISESANTEAFF

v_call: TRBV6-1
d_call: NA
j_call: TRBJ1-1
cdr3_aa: CASGRIPNTEAFF

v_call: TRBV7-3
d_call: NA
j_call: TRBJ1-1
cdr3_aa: CASSLGMNTEAFF

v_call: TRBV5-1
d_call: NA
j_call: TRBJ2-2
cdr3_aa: CASSFPTVTGELFF

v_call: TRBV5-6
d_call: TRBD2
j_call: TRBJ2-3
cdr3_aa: CASRPGLAGPPDTQYF

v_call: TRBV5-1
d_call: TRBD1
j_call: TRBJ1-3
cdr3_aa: CASSLGSQGVNSGNTIYF

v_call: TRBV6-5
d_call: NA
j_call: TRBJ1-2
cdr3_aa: CASSYSGQGGYTF

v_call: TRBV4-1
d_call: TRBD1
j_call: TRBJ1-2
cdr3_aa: CASSPHNSGTGPGYTF